The next 24 T cell receptor beta chains were all read from a single sample in a study of blood T cell repertoires in COVID-19. Sequencing used immunoSEQ multiplex PCR; TCRdb keeps in-frame clones, though not all of them. This table holds under 75,000 clones, about 75% found once. Sequenced: peripheral blood. The receptors were gathered from a woman of 80 years or more with acute or convalescent COVID-19.

The J gene is TRBJ2-3, the V gene TRBV24-1; 13 nucleotides agree with TRBD2. This CDR3 has 14 amino acids. Germline V lookup: CDR1 KGHDR, CDR2 SFDVKD. V dropped 12 bases and J dropped 5; count of bases not matched to a gene: 7. The CDR3 loop is CASGLAGAGDTQYF. The CDR3 DNA reads as TGTGCCTCCGGACTAGCGGGAGCCGGAGATACGCAGTATTTT.

The chain is built from TRBV30 and TRBJ2-7, with a weak D call TRBD2 (6 bases). The V gene's germline CDR1 is GTSNPN and CDR2 SVGIG (reference sequence). This CDR3 is 13 amino acids long. The germline V and J ends were trimmed by 4 bases and 4 bases, with 14 bases remaining between them. As DNA, the CDR3 is TGTGCCTGGAACCGGAGGGGACCATACGAGCAGTACTTC. Translating gives CAWNRRGPYEQYF.

This rearrangement joins TRBV5-1 to TRBJ2-5; tentatively, D is TRBD1 (5 bases). V was trimmed by 3 bases and J by 3 bases, leaving 15 bases between them. The CDR3 runs 15 residues. Germline CDR1 SGHRS, CDR2 YFSETQ. CDR3 nucleotide sequence: TGCGCCAGCAGCTGGCCCCGGACATCCGAAGAGACCCAGTACTTC. Translation: CASSWPRTSEETQYF.

V is TRBV10-3 and J is TRBJ2-1; 10 bases align to TRBD1. After removal of 4 bases from V and 9 bases from J, the junction contained 6 bases not matched to a gene. Germline CDR1 and CDR2: ENHRY and SYGVKD. This CDR3 spans 14 amino acids. CDR3 in amino acids: CAISGGTGEGEQFF. The CDR3, as DNA: TGTGCCATCAGTGGTGGGACAGGGGAGGGTGAGCAGTTCTTC.

This clone appeared many times. V usage is TRBV5-1 and J usage is TRBJ1-3; D is unresolved. Germline V gene data show CDR1 as SGHRS and CDR2 as YFSETQ. Trimming shortened V by 3 bases and J by 0 bases, and 10 bases separated the two germline ends. The CDR3 consists of 15 residues. DNA for the CDR3: TGCGCCAGCAGCTCCTTTTCCGGCTCTGGAAACACCATATATTTT. Encoded protein: CASSSFSGSGNTIYF.

The rearrangement joins TRBV3-1 (or the pseudogene TRBV3-2) to TRBJ1-5, with TRBD1 matching over 7 bases. The CDR3 covers 15 residues. Trimming removed 2 bases from V and 5 bases from J; junction bases left unmatched: 6. Germline-derived CDR1 and CDR2 are LGHDT and YNNKEL (reference sequence). CDR3 DNA: TGTGCCAGCAGCCAATATGGACAGGTCGATCAGCCCCAGCATTTT. Translated: CASSQYGQVDQPQHF.

The V and J genes are TRBV30 and TRBJ1-2; 8 bases fit TRBD1. The CDR3 has 14 residues. Germline V gene sequence: CDR1 GTSNPN, CDR2 SVGIG (reference sequence). After removal of 5 bases from V and 4 bases from J, the junction contained 9 bases not matched to a gene. CDR3 residues: CAWSPTGGPYGYTF. Here the CDR3 DNA reads TGTGCCTGGTCGCCAACAGGGGGTCCCTATGGCTACACCTTC.

The chain has TRBV3-1 (or the pseudogene TRBV3-2) and TRBJ1-4; D unclear. Trimming shortened V by 4 bases and J by 5 bases, and 11 bases separated the two germline ends. This CDR3 contains 14 residues. Per germline, CDR1 LGHDT and CDR2 YNNKEL (reference sequence). CDR3 sequence: CASSLTLLNEKLFF. The CDR3 DNA reads as TGTGCCAGCAGCCTAACCCTTCTAAATGAAAAACTGTTTTTT.

This sequence joins TRBV11-2 and TRBJ2-5, with TRBD1 as a possible D gene (5 bases). There are 14 residues in the CDR3. Germline CDR1 is SGHAT and CDR2 is FQNNGV. Trimming stripped 2 bases from V and 4 bases from J, with 11 bases between. The DNA of the CDR3 is TGTGCCAGCAGCTTACAGGGTGGAGTAGAGACCCAGTACTTC. Translating gives CASSLQGGVETQYF.

The chain uses TRBV27 and TRBJ2-7, with a tentative D call TRBD1 (5 bases). Germline V gives CDR1 MNHEY, CDR2 SMNVEV (reference sequence). Trimming took 2 bases from V and 6 from J, leaving 17 bases between them. The CDR3 has 15 amino acids. CDR3 amino acids: CASSLQGWGWGEQYF. In DNA, the CDR3 is TGTGCCAGCAGTTTACAGGGATGGGGATGGGGCGAGCAGTACTTC.

V and J are TRBV25-1 and TRBJ1-1; D ambiguous. CDR1 and CDR2 (germline): MGHDK, SYGVNS. CDR3 size: 14 residues. V lost 5 bases, J lost 1 base, and 11 bases lay in between. The CDR3 DNA sequence: TGTGCCAGCAGTCACAGCCGCTCGAACACTGAAGCTTTCTTT. As protein: CASSHSRSNTEAFF.

V and J are TRBV3-1 (or the pseudogene TRBV3-2) and TRBJ1-5, with D possibly matching TRBD1 (6 bases). The CDR3 has 13 residues. CDR1 is LGHDT, CDR2 YNNKEL, per germline (reference sequence). Trimming took 4 bases from V and 5 from J, leaving 9 bases between them. The CDR3 nucleotides are TGTGCCAGCAGCCCCTACAGGGATCAGCCCCAGCATTTT. This codes for CASSPYRDQPQHF.

This clone was observed a few times. This sequence joins TRBV7-2 and TRBJ2-1; TRBD2 matches 9 bases. The CDR3 covers 15 residues. CDR1 and CDR2 (germline): SGHTA, FQGNSA. The trim removed 3 bases at V and 7 bases at J, leaving 7 bases unmatched. The CDR3 region is CASSFSGRTRNEQFF. CDR3 coding DNA: TGTGCCAGCAGCTTTAGCGGGAGAACGAGGAATGAGCAGTTCTTC.

J is TRBJ1-1 and V is TRBV7-9, with D perhaps TRBD1 (6 bases). Trimming stripped 5 bases from V and 5 bases from J, with 18 bases between. The CDR3 is made up of 15 amino acids. Germline V gene data show CDR1 as SEHNR and CDR2 as FQNEAQ (reference sequence). In DNA, the CDR3 is TGTGCCAGCAGCGCGGACTCAGGGGACGGGACTGAAGCTTTCTTT. Residues: CASSADSGDGTEAFF. The full variable domain, completed using reference TRBV7-9 and TRBJ1-1, is DTGVSQNPRHKITKRGQNVTFRCDPISEHNRLYWYRQTLGQGPEFLTYFQNEAQLEKSRLLSDRFSAERPKGSFSTLEIQRTEQGDSAMYLCASSADSGDGTEAFFGQGTRLTVV.

The chain has TRBV28 and TRBJ2-3; 10 bases fit TRBD2. The V gene's germline CDR1 is MDHEN and CDR2 SYDVKM. The CDR3 extends over 15 amino acids. Trimming at V came to 4 bases and at J to 1 base, leaving 2 bases not matched to a gene. CDR3 protein: CASSSGTSGTDTQYF. CDR3 sequence (DNA): TGTGCCAGCAGTTCCGGGACTAGCGGCACAGATACGCAGTATTTT. The variable domain in full, with the rest retrieved from reference TRBV28 and TRBJ2-3, is DVKVTQSSRYLVKRTGEKVFLECVQDMDHENMFWYRQDPGLGLRLIYFSYDVKMKEKGDIPEGYSVSREKKERFSLILESASTNQTSMYLCASSSGTSGTDTQYFGPGTRLTVL.

CDR3 protein: CASSVSAGQVPPETQYF. Written as DNA, the CDR3 is TGTGCCAGCAGCGTCTCAGCGGGACAGGTCCCCCCTGAGACCCAGTACTTC. The rearrangement uses TRBV9 and TRBJ2-5; TRBD1 might be the D (8 bases). This CDR3 contains 17 residues. The V gene's germline CDR1 is SGDLS and CDR2 YYNGEE. Trimming stripped 2 bases from V and 5 bases from J, with 22 bases between.

V gene TRBV18 combines with J gene TRBJ1-5, with D possibly being TRBD1 (6 bases). CDR3 length: 16 residues. Looked up from germline, CDR1 is KGHSH and CDR2 is LQKENI. The V and J ends lost 3 bases and 1 base respectively, with 13 bases between them. As DNA, the CDR3 is TGTGCCAGCTCACCTAGAGGACAGTCCAGCAATCAGCCCCAGCATTTT. Translating it yields CASSPRGQSSNQPQHF.

The chain has TRBV7-8 and TRBJ1-6, with TRBD1 as a possible D gene (5 bases). Trimming shortened V by 0 bases and J by 7 bases, and 13 bases separated the two germline ends. Germline V CDR1 and CDR2: SGHVS, FQNEAQ. The CDR3 extends over 16 amino acids. The CDR3 reads CASSLALQGRNSPLHF. The DNA of the CDR3 is TGTGCCAGCAGCTTAGCGCTCCAGGGAAGAAATTCACCCCTCCACTTT.

This clone was detected once. This chain uses TRBV28 with TRBJ2-7; 8 nucleotides agree with TRBD2. The germline V gene has CDR1 MDHEN and CDR2 SYDVKM. The CDR3 is 14 residues long. The V and J ends lost 4 bases and 1 base, in that order; junction bases with no gene match: 3. The CDR3 here is CASSSGTRSYEQYF. CDR3 bases: TGTGCCAGCAGTTCCGGGACTAGGTCCTACGAGCAGTACTTC.

The CDR3 region has the DNA TGTGCCAGCAGTGATGCAGTGACCCAGTACTTC. Translating it yields CASSDAVTQYF. The chain links TRBV2 to TRBJ2-5; D remains unclear. The CDR3 contains 11 residues. V was clipped by 3 bases and J by 7 bases, with 6 bases between them. Germline V gives CDR1 SNHLY, CDR2 FYNNEI.

The chain recombines TRBV14 with TRBJ2-4; tentative D call: TRBD2 (6 bases). Germline-derived CDR1 and CDR2 are SGHDN and FVKESK. Trimming removed 1 base at V and 6 bases at J, with 19 bases between. The CDR3 runs 17 residues. Written as DNA, the CDR3 is TGTGCCAGCAGCCAAGTCGGAGGGCTTGGTGAGGGAAACATTCAGTACTTC. Protein: CASSQVGGLGEGNIQYF.

The chain combines TRBV30 with TRBJ2-5, with D perhaps TRBD1 (6 bases). Germline lookup yields CDR1 GTSNPN and CDR2 SVGIG (reference sequence). This CDR3 comprises 14 residues. V shed 4 bases and J shed 2 bases, with 14 bases lying between them. The CDR3: CAWNWGRGQETQYF. CDR3 in DNA: TGTGCCTGGAATTGGGGGCGCGGGCAAGAGACCCAGTACTTC. Together with reference TRBV30 and TRBJ2-5, the CDR3 gives the full variable domain: SQTIHQWPATLVQPVGSPLSLECTVEGTSNPNLYWYRQAAGRGLQLLFYSVGIGQISSEVPQNLSASRPQDRQFILSSKKLLLSDSGFYLCAWNWGRGQETQYFGPGTRLLVL.

The rearrangement links TRBV11-2 to TRBJ2-7, with a possible D match to TRBD2 (5 bases). The germline V gene encodes CDR1 SGHAT and CDR2 FQNNGV. V gave up 5 bases and J gave up 6 bases, with 8 bases separating them. This CDR3 has 11 amino acids. CDR3 in amino acids: CASSALGEQYF. CDR3 in DNA: TGTGCCAGCAGCGCACTAGGCGAGCAGTACTTC.

The chain recombines TRBV11-2 with TRBJ1-4, with D perhaps TRBD1 (6 bases). V gave up 4 bases and J gave up 6 bases, with 15 bases separating them. The length of the CDR3 is 15 residues. Germline CDR1 is SGHAT and CDR2 is FQNNGV. CDR3 residues: CASSSLRGGYEKLFF. For the CDR3, the DNA is TGTGCCAGCAGCTCACTTCGGGGGGGCTATGAAAAACTGTTTTTT.